The T cell receptor (beta chain) under discussion was sequenced for a study of CXCR3-negative and CXCR3-positive naive CD8 T cells. At the level of the study: TRB reads totalled about 150 million, about 1.5 +/- 0.3 million per library. Whole-study results and caveats: CXCR3-positive naive cells had TRB CDR3s that were more hydrophobic than CXCR3-negative naive cells had.

UMI labels and 5' RACE were used to prepare the TRB cDNA libraries. Following a re-call of the 5' RACE reads, TCRdb has one entry per CDR3 protein and lacks DNA. Its listing shows 150,000 or so distinct CDR3 sequences. In regard to this clonotype: Its antigen is as yet unknown.

The CDR3 sequence is 15 residues long. Germline values: CDR1 SQVTM, CDR2 ANQGSEA. The receptor comes from a human donor in good health. Some clones in this sample may be carry-over from other donors' samples. The chain joins TRBV29-1 to TRBJ2-5; TCRdb indicates TRBD1, and absent DNA this call remains unverified. The sequenced sample was naive CXCR3- CD8+ T cells from blood. Sample subset: CD45RO-CCR7+CD27+CD95- naive CD8+ T cells lacking CXCR3 (TNR3-). CDR3 sequence reads: CSVLRQGGFGETQYF.